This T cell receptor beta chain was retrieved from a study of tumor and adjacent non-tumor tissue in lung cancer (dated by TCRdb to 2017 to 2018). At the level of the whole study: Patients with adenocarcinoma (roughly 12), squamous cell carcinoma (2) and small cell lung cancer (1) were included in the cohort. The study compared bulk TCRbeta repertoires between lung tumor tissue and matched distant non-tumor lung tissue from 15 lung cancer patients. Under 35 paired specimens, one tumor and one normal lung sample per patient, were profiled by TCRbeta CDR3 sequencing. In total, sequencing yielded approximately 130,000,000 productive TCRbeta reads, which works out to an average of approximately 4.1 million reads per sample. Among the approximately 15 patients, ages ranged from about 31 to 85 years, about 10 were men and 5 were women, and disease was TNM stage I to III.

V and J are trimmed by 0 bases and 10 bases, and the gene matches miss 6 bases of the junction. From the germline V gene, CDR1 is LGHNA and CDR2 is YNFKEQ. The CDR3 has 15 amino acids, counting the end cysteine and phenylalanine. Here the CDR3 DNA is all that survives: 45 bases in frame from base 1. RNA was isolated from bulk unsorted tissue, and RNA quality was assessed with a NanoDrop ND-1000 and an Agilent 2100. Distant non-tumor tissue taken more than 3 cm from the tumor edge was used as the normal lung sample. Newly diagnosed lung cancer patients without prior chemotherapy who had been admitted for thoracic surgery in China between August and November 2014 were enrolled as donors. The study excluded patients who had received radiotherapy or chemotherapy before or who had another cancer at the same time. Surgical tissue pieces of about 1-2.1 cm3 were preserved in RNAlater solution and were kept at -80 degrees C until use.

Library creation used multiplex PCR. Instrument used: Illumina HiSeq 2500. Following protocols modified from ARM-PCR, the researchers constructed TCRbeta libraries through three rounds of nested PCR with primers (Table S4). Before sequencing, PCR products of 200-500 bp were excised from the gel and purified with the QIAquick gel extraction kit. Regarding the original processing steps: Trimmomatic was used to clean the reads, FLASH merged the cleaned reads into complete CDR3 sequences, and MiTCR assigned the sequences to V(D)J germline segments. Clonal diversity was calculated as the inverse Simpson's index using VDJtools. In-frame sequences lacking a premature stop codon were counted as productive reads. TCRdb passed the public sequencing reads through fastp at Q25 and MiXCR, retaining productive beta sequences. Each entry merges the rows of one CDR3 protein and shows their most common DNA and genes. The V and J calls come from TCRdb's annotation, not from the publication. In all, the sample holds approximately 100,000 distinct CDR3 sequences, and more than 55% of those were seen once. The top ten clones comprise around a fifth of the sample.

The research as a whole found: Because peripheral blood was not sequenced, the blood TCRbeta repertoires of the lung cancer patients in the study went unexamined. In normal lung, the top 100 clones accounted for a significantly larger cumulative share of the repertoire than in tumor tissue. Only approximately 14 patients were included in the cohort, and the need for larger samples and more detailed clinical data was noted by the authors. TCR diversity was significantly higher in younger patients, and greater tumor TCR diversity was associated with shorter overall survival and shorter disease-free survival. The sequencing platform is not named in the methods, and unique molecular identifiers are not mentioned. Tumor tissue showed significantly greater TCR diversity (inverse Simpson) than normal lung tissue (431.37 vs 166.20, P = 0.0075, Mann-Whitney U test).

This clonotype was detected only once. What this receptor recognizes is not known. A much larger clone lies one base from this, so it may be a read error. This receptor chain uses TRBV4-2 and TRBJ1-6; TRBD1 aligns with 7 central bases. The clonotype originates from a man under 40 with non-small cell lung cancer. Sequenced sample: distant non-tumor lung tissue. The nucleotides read TGTGCCAGCAGCCAAGACTTAGGGGGCGACTCACCCCTCCACTTT. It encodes CASSQDLGGDSPLHF.